These 23 T cell receptor beta chains were all obtained from the same sample, sequenced in a study of CD8+ T cells in alopecia areata. Documented treatment: oral pan-JAK inhibitor, 5-10 mg twice daily. Isolated RNA was reverse transcribed into cDNA used as the sequencing template. The table came from immunoSEQ multiplex PCR; TCRdb's copy has only in-frame clones and leaves some out. The table has about 100,000 clones, around 60% seen once. The sample in question was CD8+ T cells sorted from blood, obtained at approximately week 61, from a patient treated with tofacitinib. All receptors derive from a human donor with alopecia areata.

Only a few counts were recorded for this clone. The chain joins TRBV20-1 to TRBJ2-7; D is uncertain. From germline, CDR1 is DFQATT and CDR2 SNEGSKA (reference sequence). Between the trimmed V and J ends, which lost 5 bases and 5 bases, there was a span of 10 bases. The CDR3 totals 11 residues. CDR3 sequence: CSAPYVDEQYF. The DNA of the CDR3 is TGCAGTGCTCCCTATGTGGACGAGCAGTACTTC.

This chain uses TRBV15 with TRBJ1-1, with TRBD1 as a possible D gene (6 bases). This CDR3 has 16 residues. Germline CDR1 reads LNHNV; CDR2 reads YYDKDF (reference sequence). V lost 1 base, J lost 1 base, and 13 bases lay in between. This chain's CDR3 is CATSRVGGQRNTEAFF. Written as DNA, the CDR3 is TGTGCCACCAGCAGAGTCGGGGGGCAGAGGAACACTGAAGCTTTCTTT.

This chain connects TRBV20-1 to TRBJ1-1, with D possibly being TRBD1 (5 bases). CDR3 size: 11 residues. The germline CDR1 and CDR2 sequences are DFQATT and SNEGSKA (reference sequence). Trimming removed 6 bases at V and 13 bases at J, with 18 bases between. Written as DNA, the CDR3 is TGCAGTGCCAACGGTGGGGGGTTCGGTTTCTTT. Translating gives CSANGGGFGFF.

The chain uses TRBV29-1 and TRBJ2-5; D not resolved. This CDR3 contains 12 residues. Germline lookup yields CDR1 SQVTM and CDR2 ANQGSEA. Trimming removed 4 bases at V and 11 bases at J, with 17 bases between. This CDR3 is CSVVQGPQEQYF. The CDR3 DNA follows: TGCAGCGTTGTACAAGGGCCTCAAGAGCAGTACTTC.

This chain joins TRBV5-4 and TRBJ1-6, with D maybe TRBD1 (6 bases). The V and J ends lost 2 bases and 9 bases respectively, with 12 bases between them. This CDR3 comprises 14 residues. Germline V gene data show CDR1 as SGHNT and CDR2 as YYREEE (reference sequence). CDR3 region: CASSLGWDTSPLHF. Here the CDR3 DNA reads TGTGCCAGCAGCTTAGGGTGGGACACTTCACCCCTCCACTTT. Filled out from reference TRBV5-4 and TRBJ1-6, the complete variable domain reads ETGVTQSPTHLIKTRGQQVTLRCSSQSGHNTVSWYQQALGQGPQFIFQYYREEENGRGNFPPRFSGLQFPNYSSELNVNALELDDSALYLCASSLGWDTSPLHFGNGTRLTVT.

The genes are TRBV7-9 and TRBJ2-1; 11 nucleotides match TRBD1. This CDR3 comprises 15 residues. Germline V CDR1 and CDR2: SEHNR, FQNEAQ (reference sequence). With V trimmed by 4 bases and J by 5 bases, 4 bases remained unmatched. CDR3 in DNA: TGTGCCAGCAGCTCCGGGACAGGGGGAAACAATGAGCAGTTCTTC. Protein: CASSSGTGGNNEQFF.

This chain's CDR3 is CASSFGTNTGELFF. The DNA of the CDR3 is TGTGCCAGCAGTTTCGGGACGAACACCGGGGAGCTGTTTTTT. The V and J genes are TRBV27 and TRBJ2-2; D possibly corresponds to TRBD2 (5 bases). The length of the CDR3 is 14 residues. Germline loops: CDR1 MNHEY, CDR2 SMNVEV (reference sequence). Deletions cut 3 bases from V and 0 bases from J, with 5 bases between.

The CDR3 bases are TGTGCCATCCATAGCGAGGCAACAGACTATGGCTACACCTTC. Translation gives CAIHSEATDYGYTF. The chain has TRBV7-9 and TRBJ1-2, with unresolved D. This CDR3 contains 14 residues. V lost 10 bases to trimming and J lost 3 bases, with 18 bases between them. Per germline, CDR1 SEHNR and CDR2 FQNEAQ (reference sequence).

The chain uses TRBV6-5 and TRBJ2-1; TRBD1 might be the D (6 bases). The V and J ends lost 0 bases and 13 bases respectively, with 13 bases between them. CDR1 and CDR2 from the germline V gene are MNHEY and SVGAGI. The length of the CDR3 is 13 residues. CDR3 DNA sequence: TGTGCCAGCAGTTACTCTCGGACAGCACCTCAGTTCTTC. This gives the protein CASSYSRTAPQFF.

The chain carries TRBV15 and TRBJ2-2; 11 bases map to TRBD1. The germline CDR1 and CDR2 sequences are LNHNV and YYDKDF (reference sequence). The J segment lost 7 bases and the V segment lost 3 bases, leaving 7 bases of the junction unmatched. CDR3 length equals 16 residues. The CDR3 DNA sequence: TGTGCCACCAGCAGGGACAGGGGGCAGTTGGACGGGGAGCTGTTTTTT. Amino acid sequence: CATSRDRGQLDGELFF.

The chain joins TRBV27 to TRBJ1-2; 7 bases align to TRBD1. The CDR3 consists of 16 residues. The germline CDR1 and CDR2 sequences are MNHEY and SMNVEV (reference sequence). The V segment lost 6 bases and the J segment 6 bases; nucleotides outside the gene matches: 16. The CDR3 bases are TGTGCCAGCAGCCCCCTGGACAGGTTTTGGGAAAATGGCTACACCTTC. It encodes CASSPLDRFWENGYTF.

The chain recombines TRBV13 with TRBJ2-3; 14 bases fit TRBD2. The CDR3 totals 18 residues. Germline CDR1 and CDR2: PRHDT and FYEKMQ (reference sequence). V lost 0 bases and J lost 2; bases outside the gene matches: 4. CDR3 bases: TGTGCCAGCAGCTTAGGACGACTAGCGGGGGGGACCACAGATACGCAGTATTTT. Translation gives CASSLGRLAGGTTDTQYF.

The chain has TRBV6-1 and TRBJ1-1, with D hard to call. Germline CDR1 reads MNHNS; CDR2 reads SASEGT. Trimming cost V 3 bases and J 1 base, with 15 bases left between them. This CDR3 has 16 amino acids. The chain's CDR3 is CASSDRTPGWNTEAFF. Here the CDR3 DNA reads TGTGCCAGCAGTGACAGGACCCCGGGGTGGAACACTGAAGCTTTCTTT.

The chain links TRBV9 to TRBJ2-7; no definite D call. CDR1 SGDLS and CDR2 YYNGEE come from the germline V gene. The CDR3 covers 11 residues. Trimming left V 0 bases short and J 4 bases short, with 2 bases between. For the CDR3, the DNA is TGTGCCAGCAGCGTAGATTACGAGCAGTACTTC. Translation: CASSVDYEQYF. Filled out from reference TRBV9 and TRBJ2-7, the complete variable domain reads DSGVTQTPKHLITATGQRVTLRCSPRSGDLSVYWYQQSLDQGLQFLIQYYNGEERAKGNILERFSAQQFPDLHSELNLSSLELGDSALYFCASSVDYEQYFGPGTRLTVT.

The rearrangement joins TRBV7-6 to TRBJ2-1, with unresolved D. The CDR3 length is 16 residues. Trimming left V 5 bases short and J 4 bases short, with 18 bases between. Looked up from germline, CDR1 is SGHVS and CDR2 is FNYEAQ. The CDR3 loop reads CASSLVGSLRYNEQFF. CDR3 bases: TGTGCCAGCAGCCTAGTTGGGTCGTTACGATACAATGAGCAGTTCTTC.

CDR3 protein: CSVELDRRNPGELFF. The DNA for the CDR3 is TGCAGCGTTGAGTTGGACAGGAGAAATCCCGGGGAGCTGTTTTTT. The chain is built from TRBV29-1 and TRBJ2-2, with 7 bases matching TRBD1. This CDR3 is 15 amino acids long. CDR1 SQVTM and CDR2 ANQGSEA come from the germline V gene. The J segment lost 6 bases and the V segment lost 3 bases, leaving 10 bases of the junction unmatched.

V usage is TRBV14 and J usage is TRBJ2-2; D is uncertain. Germline V gene sequence: CDR1 SGHDN, CDR2 FVKESK. The CDR3 extends over 16 amino acids. The germline V and J ends were trimmed by 3 bases and 0 bases, with 11 bases remaining between them. CDR3 sequence: CASSQVPAANTGELFF. The CDR3 DNA follows: TGTGCCAGCAGCCAGGTCCCAGCCGCGAACACCGGGGAGCTGTTTTTT.

The chain combines TRBV19 with TRBJ2-1; 7 bases align to TRBD1. Trimming took 5 bases from V and 6 from J; bases not matched to a gene: 13. The germline CDR1 and CDR2 sequences are LNHDA and SQIVND (reference sequence). The CDR3 contains 16 residues. Written as DNA, the CDR3 is TGTGCCAGTAGTCCCCGACAGGGTTCTAAATTCAATGAGCAGTTCTTC. Translating it yields CASSPRQGSKFNEQFF.

This rearrangement joins TRBV2 to TRBJ1-2; TRBD1 matches at 7 bases. The CDR3 consists of 12 residues. V shed 8 bases and J 5 bases; nucleotides not matched to a gene: 5. Looked up from germline, CDR1 is SNHLY and CDR2 is FYNNEI. The CDR3 nucleotides read TGTGCCAGCGGCGGGACAGTATATGGCTACACCTTC. It encodes CASGGTVYGYTF.

This sequence joins TRBV6-5 and TRBJ1-2; D uncertain. This CDR3 spans 15 amino acids. V lost 2 bases and J 4 bases, leaving 14 bases between the germline ends. Per germline, CDR1 MNHEY and CDR2 SVGAGI. In DNA form, the CDR3 reads TGTGCCAGCAGTTACAAGACCGGGGAGACCTATGGCTACACCTTC. As protein: CASSYKTGETYGYTF.

This clone has a handful of counts. V gene TRBV9 combines with J gene TRBJ2-7; TRBD1 might be the D (6 bases). The CDR3 loop spans 15 amino acids. Germline V gene data show CDR1 as SGDLS and CDR2 as YYNGEE. Trimming cost V 2 bases and J 1 base, with 13 bases left between them. Written as DNA, the CDR3 is TGTGCCAGCAGCGTTGGACAGTTGGATTCCTACGAGCAGTACTTC. It codes for CASSVGQLDSYEQYF.

In DNA, the CDR3 is TGTGCCAGCAGGAGGAGGGGTCCTAACTATGGCTACACCTTC. This gives the protein CASRRRGPNYGYTF. V usage is TRBV5-8 and J usage is TRBJ1-2, with a weak D call TRBD1 (5 bases). Trimming pared 5 bases from V and 0 bases from J, leaving 11 bases between. Germline V gene data show CDR1 as SGHTS and CDR2 as YDEGEE. The CDR3 runs 14 residues. The variable domain in full, with the rest retrieved from reference TRBV5-8 and TRBJ1-2, is EAGVTQSPTHLIKTRGQQATLRCSPISGHTSVYWYQQALGLGLQFLLWYDEGEERNRGNFPPRFSGRQFPNYSSELNVNALELEDSALYLCASRRRGPNYGYTFGSGTRLTVV.

This chain connects TRBV4-1 to TRBJ1-5; tentative D call: TRBD1 (5 bases). The CDR3 runs 13 residues. The germline V gene encodes CDR1 MGHRA and CDR2 YSYEKL. Trimming took 4 bases from V and 2 from J, leaving 6 bases between them. CDR3 in DNA: TGCGCCAGCAGCCGGGGGGGCAATCAGCCCCAGCATTTT. Translated: CASSRGGNQPQHF.